This TCR beta chain emerged from a study of blood T cell repertoires in COVID-19 (dated by TCRdb to the early 2020s). Regarding the study in general: Samples covering the acute and convalescent phases of COVID-19 were provided by collaborators in the United States, Italy and Spain. Subjects who had been exposed to COVID-19, were actively infected with it, or had recovered from it provided the deeply sampled blood TCRbeta repertoires that made up the dataset. Where available, HLA class I and class II types were obtained from metadata supplied by the sample provider rather than from assay-based typing. The material from the prospective study consisted of cDNA or gDNA derived from T cells, B-cell-depleted T cells, or PBMCs. Nearly every sample came with metadata listing a de-identified subject ID, COVID-19 status, age in years and sex. The samples were drawn from two sources: the first 160 participants of the ongoing ImmuneRACE study, and fewer than 1,500 subjects contributed by 6 global collaborators. A freely available public database, intended as a resource for researchers studying the immune response to SARS-CoV-2, is where the repertoires were released.

What the research found in general, with its limitations: How much clinical and demographic metadata was included differed by source and by participant, and the metadata was provided uncurated.

The collaborating institutions used their own protocols to collect whole blood in K2EDTA tubes. For TCRbeta analysis, collaborators shipped samples as frozen whole blood, isolated PBMCs, or DNA extracted from either of those sample types. The CDR3, cysteine through phenylalanine, is 16 amino acids long. Only the CDR3 DNA stays, 48 bases, in frame from base 1. V is pruned by 4 bases and J by 4 bases, leaving 5 bases of the junction without a gene match. Sequences SGHTA (CDR1) and FQGNSA (CDR2) are obtained from the germline V gene. TCRbeta CDR3 regions were amplified from genomic DNA by means of the immunoSEQ Assay, a bias-controlled multiplex PCR. Turning to the authors' computational methods: The number of nucleated cells in each sample was estimated by amplification of reference gene primers within the assay. Sequence reads were collapsed and filtered to measure the absolute abundance of every unique TCRbeta CDR3 rearrangement. Productive Simpson clonality was computed per sample as the square root of Simpson's diversity index over productive rearrangements. This immuneACCESS table, as held by TCRdb, lists in-frame sequences with V and J called but not all clones. Of the missing ones, under half trace to an unresolved V gene in checked studies; the others have no known cause. The V and J calls and the clone size are those of that table, but D and trimming were determined from the DNA. This sample holds around 150,000 clones; 84% were observed only once. Roughly 18% of the sample rests with the top ten.

A note on this clone: Its antigen specificity is not known. Base qualities are not recorded, but no much larger clone differs from it by a single base.

Sequencing used peripheral blood. The chain links TRBV7-2 with TRBJ2-5, with 14 central nucleotides matching TRBD2. This clonotype was sampled from a woman aged 80 or older with acute or convalescent COVID-19. The CDR3 corresponds to CASSSGLAGGRETQYF. The DNA sequence reads TGTGCCAGCAGCTCCGGACTAGCGGGGGGCAGAGAGACCCAGTACTTC.